Below, 19 T cell receptor beta chains from the same sample are listed, as sequenced in a study of shared clonotypes between healthy human individuals. Some clones are missing from TCRdb's copy, which holds only in-frame ones; the method was immunoSEQ multiplex PCR. This table has some 980,000 clones, less than 85% appearing once. Sequencing used memory CD4+ T cells sorted from blood. Sample subset: CD45RA-negative fraction. The source of these receptors is a man aged 18 to 30 in good health.

This rearrangement joins TRBV30 to TRBJ2-5, with a tentative D call TRBD1 (5 bases). The CDR3 has 14 residues. V gave up 2 bases and J gave up 5 bases, with 15 bases separating them. The V gene's germline CDR1 is GTSNPN and CDR2 SVGIG (reference sequence). In nucleotides, the CDR3 is TGTGCCTGGAGTAAAGGGGTCGCGACGGAGACCCAGTACTTC. Translation: CAWSKGVATETQYF.

The chain is built from TRBV10-3 and TRBJ2-1; TRBD1 matches 8 bases. The CDR3 length is 13 residues. Looked up from germline, CDR1 is ENHRY and CDR2 is SYGVKD. Trimming removed 7 bases from V and 7 bases from J; junction bases left unmatched: 6. CDR3 sequence: CAINPDRANEQFF. The CDR3 DNA reads TGTGCCATCAATCCGGACAGGGCAAATGAGCAGTTCTTC.

The chain joins TRBV7-9 to TRBJ2-5; D unresolved. Germline CDR1 is SEHNR and CDR2 is FQNEAQ (reference sequence). V was shortened by 6 bases and J by 5 bases, with 16 bases between the two germline ends. The CDR3 extends over 14 amino acids. CDR3 in amino acids: CASRKSSTPETQYF. DNA of the CDR3: TGTGCCAGCAGGAAATCCAGTACTCCGGAGACCCAGTACTTC.

The gene calls are TRBV7-3 and TRBJ2-1, with D tentatively TRBD1 or TRBD2 (7 bases each). V lost 5 bases, J lost 4 bases, and 15 bases lay in between. From germline, CDR1 is SGHTA and CDR2 FQGTGA. CDR3 length: 15 amino acids. The chain's CDR3 is CASSPQGGGYNEQFF. In DNA, the CDR3 is TGTGCCAGCAGCCCCCAGGGGGGGGGTTACAATGAGCAGTTCTTC. Drawing the rest from reference TRBV7-3 and TRBJ2-1, the complete variable domain is GAGVSQTPSNKVTEKGKYVELRCDPISGHTALYWYRQSLGQGPEFLIYFQGTGAADDSGLPNDRFFAVRPEGSVSTLKIQRTERGDSAVYLCASSPQGGGYNEQFFGPGTRLTVL.

The chain is built from TRBV9 and TRBJ1-2, with D possibly matching TRBD1 (6 bases). CDR1 and CDR2 from the germline V gene are SGDLS and YYNGEE. The CDR3 is 16 amino acids. V was shortened by 0 bases and J by 4 bases, with 16 bases between the two germline ends. The CDR3 loop reads CASSVDREGAGYGYTF. CDR3 nucleotides: TGTGCCAGCAGCGTAGACAGGGAAGGCGCGGGCTATGGCTACACCTTC.

In the case of this clone: This may arise from a read error, as a much more abundant clone is one base away. The genes are TRBV29-1 and TRBJ1-2, with D possibly matching TRBD1 (6 bases). Germline CDR1 reads SQVTM; CDR2 reads ANQGSEA. This CDR3 comprises 12 residues. Trimming took off 7 bases at V and 6 bases at J, with 15 bases between the two ends. The CDR3 loop reads CSAIQGTHGYTF. The CDR3 region has the DNA TGCAGCGCAATACAGGGCACCCATGGCTACACCTTC. Full variable domain (outside the CDR3, taken from reference TRBV29-1 and TRBJ1-2): SAVISQKPSRDICQRGTSLTIQCQVDSQVTMMFWYRQQPGQSLTLIATANQGSEATYESGFVIDKFPISRPNLTFSTLTVSNMSPEDSSIYLCSAIQGTHGYTFGSGTRLTVV.

The rearrangement joins TRBV2 to TRBJ2-2; possible D gene TRBD2, 6 bases. The CDR3 contains 17 residues. CDR1 and CDR2 from the germline V gene are SNHLY and FYNNEI. Between the trimmed V and J ends, which lost 5 bases and 5 bases, there was a span of 21 bases. In DNA, the CDR3 is TGTGCCAGCAGTCCTCTGAGCGGGTTCGCCGGGACCGGGGAGCTGTTTTTT. The encoded protein is CASSPLSGFAGTGELFF.

The chain couples TRBV21-1 to TRBJ1-6; the tabulated D call, TRBD1, remains unverified against the DNA. TRBV21-1 is shown as a pseudogene. This CDR3 is built from 16 residues. CDR3 in DNA: TGTGCCAGCAGCATTCCCCGGGACAGGGGAAGTTCACCCCTCCACTTT. Translation gives CASSIPRDRGSSPLHF.

This clone was recorded at least ten times. The chain couples TRBV5-4 to TRBJ2-5; D is perhaps TRBD1 (6 bases). V was trimmed by 4 bases and J by 5 bases, leaving 15 bases between them. This CDR3 is built from 14 residues. The V gene's germline CDR1 is SGHNT and CDR2 YYREEE (reference sequence). CDR3: CASSRVGARETQYF. CDR3 DNA sequence: TGTGCCAGCAGCAGGGTGGGGGCCCGGGAGACCCAGTACTTC.

The CDR3 loop is CASSAGLIQETQYF. In DNA form, the CDR3 reads TGCGCCAGCAGCGCTGGACTAATACAAGAGACCCAGTACTTC. This chain connects TRBV5-1 to TRBJ2-5; maybe TRBD2 (6 bases). The germline V gene encodes CDR1 SGHRS and CDR2 YFSETQ. The ends were cut back, 4 bases at V and 2 bases at J, with 12 bases in the middle. The CDR3 loop spans 14 amino acids.

The chain combines TRBV7-6 with TRBJ2-2; 10 bases are a match to TRBD2. This CDR3 region has 15 residues. The germline gives CDR1 SGHVS, CDR2 FNYEAQ. With 6 bases clipped from V and 5 bases from J, the junction kept 6 bases outside the gene matches. CDR3 DNA: TGTGCCAGCAGTAACCTAGCGGGAGCGACCGGGGAGCTGTTTTTT. This encodes CASSNLAGATGELFF.

The chain combines TRBV10-3 with TRBJ2-5; 8 bases are shared with TRBD2. The CDR3 is 18 residues long. The trim removed 8 bases at V and 1 base at J, leaving 18 bases unmatched. The germline V gene encodes CDR1 ENHRY and CDR2 SYGVKD. The CDR3 sequence is CAIRGGLTGGTSQETQYF. In nucleotides, the CDR3 is TGTGCCATCCGAGGCGGCCTGACGGGGGGGACCTCCCAAGAGACCCAGTACTTC.

Comments on this clone: Additional DNA sequences in this sample encode the identical CDR3. The chain employs TRBV9 and TRBJ2-3; D is ambiguous. The CDR3 is made up of 15 amino acids. Germline CDR1 is SGDLS and CDR2 is YYNGEE. Between the trimmed V and J ends, which lost 4 bases and 0 bases, there was a span of 12 bases. CDR3 protein: CASSPWAGSTDTQYF. The CDR3 DNA reads as TGTGCCAGCAGCCCCTGGGCAGGCAGCACAGATACGCAGTATTTT.

As for this clone: Other nucleotide sequences in the sample specify the same CDR3. This chain uses TRBV14 with TRBJ1-5; D gene unclear. Between the trimmed V and J ends, which lost 1 base and 0 bases, there was a span of 7 bases. The CDR3 contains 15 residues. Germline V CDR1 and CDR2: SGHDN, FVKESK. The CDR3 sequence: CASSQGGVSNQPQHF. The CDR3 DNA follows: TGTGCCAGCAGCCAAGGAGGAGTTAGCAATCAGCCCCAGCATTTT.

The chain links TRBV5-4 to TRBJ1-5; D is perhaps TRBD1 (5 bases). This CDR3 region has 17 residues. With 3 bases removed from V and 0 bases from J, the gap between germline ends came to 16 bases. Germline V lookup: CDR1 SGHNT, CDR2 YYREEE (reference sequence). CDR3 sequence: CASSWTAGGPSNQPQHF. The CDR3 nucleotides read TGTGCCAGCAGCTGGACCGCCGGGGGTCCTAGCAATCAGCCCCAGCATTTT.

J is TRBJ1-3 and V is TRBV5-8; possible D gene TRBD1, 6 bases. Looked up from germline, CDR1 is SGHTS and CDR2 is YDEGEE. The ends were cut back, 4 bases at V and 3 bases at J, with 23 bases in the middle. CDR3 length equals 18 residues. The CDR3 bases are TGTGCCAGCAGCCGGACTTCCCGGGGCAGGGGAGGTGGAAACACCATATATTTT. This sequence encodes CASSRTSRGRGGGNTIYF.

The chain carries TRBV18 and TRBJ2-7, with D tentatively TRBD1 (6 bases). Germline loops: CDR1 KGHSH, CDR2 LQKENI. The CDR3 is made up of 13 amino acids. With 5 bases removed from V and 4 bases from J, the gap between germline ends came to 12 bases. Here the CDR3 DNA reads TGTGCCAGCTCAGCCGGACAGAGGTACGAGCAGTACTTC. This codes for CASSAGQRYEQYF.

J is TRBJ2-7 and V is TRBV6-1, with 11 bases aligning to TRBD2. The V gene end was trimmed by 10 bases and the J gene end by 4 bases; junction bases not matched to a gene: 3. Germline V gene lookup returns CDR1 MNHNS and CDR2 SASEGT. The CDR3 covers 12 residues. DNA of the CDR3: TGTGCCACGGGACTAGCGGATTACGAGCAGTACTTC. Amino acids: CATGLADYEQYF.

The chain employs TRBV18 and TRBJ2-5; no firm D call. With 2 bases removed from V and 4 bases from J, the gap between germline ends came to 11 bases. The V gene's germline CDR1 is KGHSH and CDR2 LQKENI. The CDR3 extends over 14 amino acids. The CDR3 is CASSPLAGAETQYF. CDR3 nucleotide sequence: TGTGCCAGCTCACCATTAGCAGGCGCAGAGACCCAGTACTTC.